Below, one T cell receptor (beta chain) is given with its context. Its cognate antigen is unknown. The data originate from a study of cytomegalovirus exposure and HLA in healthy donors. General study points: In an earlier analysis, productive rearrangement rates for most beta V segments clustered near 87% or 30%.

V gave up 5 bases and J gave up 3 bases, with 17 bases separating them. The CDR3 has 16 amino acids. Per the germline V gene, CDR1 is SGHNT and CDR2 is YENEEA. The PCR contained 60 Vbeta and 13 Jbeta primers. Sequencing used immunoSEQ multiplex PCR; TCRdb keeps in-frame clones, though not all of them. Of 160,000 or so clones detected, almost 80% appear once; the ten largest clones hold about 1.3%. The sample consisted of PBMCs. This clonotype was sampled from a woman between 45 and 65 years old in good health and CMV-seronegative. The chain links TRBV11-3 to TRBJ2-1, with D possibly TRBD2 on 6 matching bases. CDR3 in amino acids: CASSHRRGLYYNEQFF. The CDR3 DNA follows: TGTGCCAGCAGCCATAGGAGGGGCCTATACTACAATGAGCAGTTCTTC.